A selection of T cell receptor beta chains follows, all from one sample in a study of beta chain features in type 1 diabetes. Generated by immunoSEQ multiplex PCR, the TCRdb table keeps only in-frame clones and is missing some. The table records 550,000 to 850,000 clones, around an eighth of them present only once. The specimen was naive CD4+ T cells from blood. The receptors here all came from a man between 18 and 29 years old with type 1 diabetes. Each CDR3 is given with its conserved first and last residue. A D gene is named only where the DNA matches it firmly. The size of a clone is reported for some rows only, either as once, few or many, or as a class for expanded clones.

d_call clone_size cdr3_length j_call v_call cdr3_aa cdr3_nt
- - 14 TRBJ1-1 TRBV11-3 CASSFGLMNTEAFF TGTGCCAGCAGCTTCGGCCTAATGAACACTGAAGCTTTCTTT
- - 14 TRBJ1-1 TRBV7-2 CASSLGQMNTEAFF TGTGCCAGCAGCTTAGGACAGATGAACACTGAAGCTTTCTTT
- - 15 TRBJ2-5 TRBV10-3 CAISESSLQVGTQYF TGTGCCATCAGTGAGTCGAGTTTGCAGGTGGGGACCCAGTACTTC
- - 13 TRBJ1-5 TRBV5-1 CASSLDWNQPQHF TGCGCCAGCAGCTTGGACTGGAATCAGCCCCAGCATTTT
TRBD1 - 15 TRBJ1-1 TRBV15 CATSRGQGGDTEAFF TGTGCCACCAGCAGAGGACAGGGGGGAGATACTGAAGCTTTCTTT
- few 15 TRBJ2-3 TRBV5-6 CASSLLEFGTDTQYF TGTGCCAGCAGCTTATTGGAGTTCGGCACAGATACGCAGTATTTT
- few 14 TRBJ2-4 TRBV4-1 CASSPSGGANIQYF TGCGCCAGCAGCCCGTCGGGGGGCGCGAACATTCAGTACTTC
- - 15 TRBJ1-4 TRBV7-8 CASSLTDSSNEKLFF TGTGCCAGCAGCCTGACGGACAGTTCCAATGAAAAACTGTTTTTT
- few 13 TRBJ1-1 TRBV29-1 CSVRAEYYTEAFF TGCAGCGTTCGGGCAGAATATTACACTGAAGCTTTCTTT
- few 13 TRBJ1-4 TRBV27 CASSPRVGEKLFF TGTGCCAGCAGTCCACGTGTTGGGGAAAAACTGTTTTTT
TRBD2 - 16 TRBJ2-3 TRBV11-2 CASSIQRGTRTDTQYF TGTGCCAGCAGCATCCAGCGGGGGACCCGCACAGATACGCAGTATTTT
- few 16 TRBJ1-1 TRBV29-1 CSVDWWGQAQNTEAFF TGCAGCGTTGATTGGTGGGGTCAGGCCCAGAACACTGAAGCTTTCTTT
- - 11 TRBJ1-4 TRBV19 CASSQGEKLFF TGTGCCAGTAGTCAGGGTGAAAAACTGTTTTTT
- few 15 TRBJ2-2 TRBV10-3 CASTLRTVNTGELFF TGTGCCAGCACCCTCCGGACAGTGAACACCGGGGAGCTGTTTTTT
- - 11 TRBJ2-1 TRBV30 CAWRVSVEQFF TGTGCCTGGAGGGTTAGCGTTGAGCAGTTCTTC
- few 16 TRBJ2-5 TRBV11-2 CASSLAGPTYQETQYF TGTGCCAGCAGCTTAGCGGGACCTACGTACCAAGAGACCCAGTACTTC
- - 11 TRBJ1-1 TRBV7-9 CASSLETEAFF TGTGCCAGCAGCTTAGAAACTGAAGCTTTCTTT
- - 13 TRBJ1-2 TRBV10-1 CARLRPGYYGYTF TGCGCCAGACTCCGACCGGGTTACTATGGCTACACCTTC
- few 11 TRBJ2-3 TRBV7-9 CASSLQDTQYF TGTGCCAGCAGCTTACAGGATACGCAGTATTTT
- few 13 TRBJ1-5 TRBV6-5 CASSGQPNQPQHF TGTGCCAGCAGTGGACAGCCCAATCAGCCCCAGCATTTT
TRBD2 - 12 TRBJ2-1 TRBV14 CASSQPGLKQFF TGTGCCAGCAGCCAACCGGGACTAAAGCAGTTCTTC
TRBD1 few 14 TRBJ2-1 TRBV19 CASSIGQGLGEQFF TGTGCCAGTAGTATTGGACAGGGATTAGGTGAGCAGTTCTTC
- few 13 TRBJ1-2 TRBV19 CASSMQQIYGYTF TGTGCCAGTAGTATGCAACAGATCTATGGCTACACCTTC
TRBD2 few 16 TRBJ2-1 TRBV7-2 CASSSWVAGRDNEQFF TGTGCCAGCAGCTCCTGGGTAGCGGGGAGGGACAATGAGCAGTTCTTC
TRBD1 once 15 TRBJ2-5 TRBV6-5 CASSFVRDRGETQYF TGTGCCAGCAGTTTCGTCCGGGACAGGGGCGAGACCCAGTACTTC
- - 11 TRBJ1-1 TRBV7-9 CASSLTAEAFF TGTGCCAGCAGTTTGACAGCCGAAGCTTTCTTT
TRBD2 few 16 TRBJ2-2 TRBV7-8 CASSLRTSGNTGELFF TGTGCCAGCAGCCTCCGGACTAGCGGGAACACCGGGGAGCTGTTTTTT
- - 14 TRBJ1-1 TRBV27 CASSLLGARVGAFF TGTGCCAGCAGTTTACTCGGGGCCCGTGTCGGAGCTTTCTTT
- few 14 TRBJ2-7 TRBV11-2 CASSFTGSDYEQYF TGTGCCAGCAGCTTCACAGGCTCAGATTACGAGCAGTACTTC
- few 16 TRBJ2-1 TRBV2 CASRAGAASSYNEQFF TGTGCCAGCAGGGCGGGGGCGGCAAGCTCCTACAATGAGCAGTTCTTC
TRBD2 few 15 TRBJ2-1 TRBV30 CAWSALLAGGLGQFF TGTGCCTGGAGTGCCCTACTAGCGGGGGGGCTAGGGCAGTTCTTC
- - 14 TRBJ2-3 TRBV7-9 CASSFQQLTDTQYF TGTGCCAGCAGCTTCCAGCAGCTCACAGATACGCAGTATTTT
TRBD1 few 15 TRBJ2-7 TRBV7-8 CASSLGTGVDYEQYF TGTGCCAGCAGCTTAGGAACAGGGGTGGACTACGAGCAGTACTTC
- - 10 TRBJ1-1 TRBV2 CARGVTEAFF TGTGCCAGGGGAGTCACTGAAGCTTTCTTT
TRBD1 - 14 TRBJ1-4 TRBV2 CASSGDSLNGKLFF TGTGCCAGCAGTGGGGACAGCCTTAATGGAAAACTGTTTTTT
TRBD1 - 18 TRBJ2-7 TRBV19 CASSISSGTGVTSYEQYF TGTGCCAGTAGTATTTCTTCCGGGACAGGGGTTACCTCCTACGAGCAGTACTTC
- - 13 TRBJ2-6 TRBV25-1 CASSAAGANVLTF TGTGCCAGCAGTGCGGCTGGGGCCAACGTCCTGACTTTC
- - 13 TRBJ2-7 TRBV19 CASRDGKSYEQYF TGTGCCAGCCGGGACGGAAAGTCCTACGAGCAGTACTTC
- - 12 TRBJ2-5 TRBV2 CASTGDQETQYF TGTGCCAGCACGGGGGACCAAGAGACCCAGTACTTC
- - 19 TRBJ2-7 TRBV4-1 CASSQSNRNLPDPTYEQYF TGCGCCAGCAGCCAATCTAACAGAAATCTGCCCGATCCTACCTACGAGCAGTACTTC
TRBD2 - 16 TRBJ2-3 TRBV5-4 CASSLFERGGGDTQYF TGTGCCAGCAGCTTGTTCGAGCGGGGGGGCGGAGATACGCAGTATTTT
- - 12 TRBJ1-6 TRBV9 CASSGPNSPLHF TGTGCCAGCAGCGGACCTAATTCACCCCTCCACTTT
- few 14 TRBJ2-1 TRBV6-6 CASSYPRDGDEQFF TGTGCCAGCAGTTACCCCCGGGACGGAGATGAGCAGTTCTTC
- - 14 TRBJ2-7 TRBV7-2 CASSFGQVVDEQYF TGTGCCAGCAGCTTTGGGCAGGTGGTCGACGAGCAGTACTTC
- - 15 TRBJ1-1 TRBV29-1 CSVVPTGLRDTEAFF TGCAGCGTTGTGCCCACAGGCCTAAGGGACACTGAAGCTTTCTTT
- - 16 TRBJ2-7 TRBV29-1 CNAQGSRDYNSYEQYF TGCAACGCACAGGGTAGTCGGGACTATAACTCCTACGAGCAGTACTTC